This T cell receptor (beta chain) came from a study of blood T cell repertoires in COVID-19. Authors' data handling: Nucleated cell counts were estimated from reference gene primer amplification. Only in-frame clones appear in the TCRdb table, and some are missing; sequencing was by immunoSEQ multiplex PCR. The DNA gave D and trimming, while V, J and clone size come from that table. The sample includes about 70,000 clones, approximately 90% of them seen just once. Germline V gene lookup returns CDR1 MDHEN and CDR2 SYDVKM. With V trimmed by 6 bases and J by 2 bases, 9 bases remained unmatched. CDR3 length: 15 amino acids.

The chain uses TRBV28 and TRBJ2-5; TRBD1 aligns across 7 bases. Sequencing was carried out using peripheral blood. The source is a human donor in a cohort sampled during active COVID-19. The CDR3 loop reads CASRYTGALQETQYF. Here the CDR3 DNA reads TGTGCCAGCAGATATACAGGGGCCTTACAAGAGACCCAGTACTTC.